One T cell receptor (beta chain) is described in this entry. The sample originates from a study of blood T cell repertoires in COVID-19. The overall study: Sites in the United States, Italy and Spain provided acute and convalescent COVID-19 samples. The cDNA or gDNA used as material had been derived from T cells, B-cell-depleted T cells, or PBMCs.

The junction had 9 bases not matched to a gene; V was cut back by 3 bases and J by 2 bases. The germline gives CDR1 LGHNA, CDR2 YSLEER. The CDR3 covers 16 residues. Per the original methods: Estimates of nucleated cell counts were drawn from the amplification of reference gene primers. Sequencing used immunoSEQ multiplex PCR; TCRdb keeps in-frame clones, though not all of them. V, J and clone size reflect that table, while D and trimming were determined from the DNA. The repertoire holds about 140,000 clones, 77% seen once, with roughly 9% in the top ten. Sequencing was done on a sample of peripheral blood. J is TRBJ1-1 and V is TRBV4-3, with TRBD1 identical over 7 bases. The TCR was taken from a woman aged 45-65 years with active or convalescent COVID-19. CDR3 DNA sequence: TGCGCCAGCAGCCACAACAGGGGAGAGGGAAACACTGAAGCTTTCTTT. Its protein is CASSHNRGEGNTEAFF.